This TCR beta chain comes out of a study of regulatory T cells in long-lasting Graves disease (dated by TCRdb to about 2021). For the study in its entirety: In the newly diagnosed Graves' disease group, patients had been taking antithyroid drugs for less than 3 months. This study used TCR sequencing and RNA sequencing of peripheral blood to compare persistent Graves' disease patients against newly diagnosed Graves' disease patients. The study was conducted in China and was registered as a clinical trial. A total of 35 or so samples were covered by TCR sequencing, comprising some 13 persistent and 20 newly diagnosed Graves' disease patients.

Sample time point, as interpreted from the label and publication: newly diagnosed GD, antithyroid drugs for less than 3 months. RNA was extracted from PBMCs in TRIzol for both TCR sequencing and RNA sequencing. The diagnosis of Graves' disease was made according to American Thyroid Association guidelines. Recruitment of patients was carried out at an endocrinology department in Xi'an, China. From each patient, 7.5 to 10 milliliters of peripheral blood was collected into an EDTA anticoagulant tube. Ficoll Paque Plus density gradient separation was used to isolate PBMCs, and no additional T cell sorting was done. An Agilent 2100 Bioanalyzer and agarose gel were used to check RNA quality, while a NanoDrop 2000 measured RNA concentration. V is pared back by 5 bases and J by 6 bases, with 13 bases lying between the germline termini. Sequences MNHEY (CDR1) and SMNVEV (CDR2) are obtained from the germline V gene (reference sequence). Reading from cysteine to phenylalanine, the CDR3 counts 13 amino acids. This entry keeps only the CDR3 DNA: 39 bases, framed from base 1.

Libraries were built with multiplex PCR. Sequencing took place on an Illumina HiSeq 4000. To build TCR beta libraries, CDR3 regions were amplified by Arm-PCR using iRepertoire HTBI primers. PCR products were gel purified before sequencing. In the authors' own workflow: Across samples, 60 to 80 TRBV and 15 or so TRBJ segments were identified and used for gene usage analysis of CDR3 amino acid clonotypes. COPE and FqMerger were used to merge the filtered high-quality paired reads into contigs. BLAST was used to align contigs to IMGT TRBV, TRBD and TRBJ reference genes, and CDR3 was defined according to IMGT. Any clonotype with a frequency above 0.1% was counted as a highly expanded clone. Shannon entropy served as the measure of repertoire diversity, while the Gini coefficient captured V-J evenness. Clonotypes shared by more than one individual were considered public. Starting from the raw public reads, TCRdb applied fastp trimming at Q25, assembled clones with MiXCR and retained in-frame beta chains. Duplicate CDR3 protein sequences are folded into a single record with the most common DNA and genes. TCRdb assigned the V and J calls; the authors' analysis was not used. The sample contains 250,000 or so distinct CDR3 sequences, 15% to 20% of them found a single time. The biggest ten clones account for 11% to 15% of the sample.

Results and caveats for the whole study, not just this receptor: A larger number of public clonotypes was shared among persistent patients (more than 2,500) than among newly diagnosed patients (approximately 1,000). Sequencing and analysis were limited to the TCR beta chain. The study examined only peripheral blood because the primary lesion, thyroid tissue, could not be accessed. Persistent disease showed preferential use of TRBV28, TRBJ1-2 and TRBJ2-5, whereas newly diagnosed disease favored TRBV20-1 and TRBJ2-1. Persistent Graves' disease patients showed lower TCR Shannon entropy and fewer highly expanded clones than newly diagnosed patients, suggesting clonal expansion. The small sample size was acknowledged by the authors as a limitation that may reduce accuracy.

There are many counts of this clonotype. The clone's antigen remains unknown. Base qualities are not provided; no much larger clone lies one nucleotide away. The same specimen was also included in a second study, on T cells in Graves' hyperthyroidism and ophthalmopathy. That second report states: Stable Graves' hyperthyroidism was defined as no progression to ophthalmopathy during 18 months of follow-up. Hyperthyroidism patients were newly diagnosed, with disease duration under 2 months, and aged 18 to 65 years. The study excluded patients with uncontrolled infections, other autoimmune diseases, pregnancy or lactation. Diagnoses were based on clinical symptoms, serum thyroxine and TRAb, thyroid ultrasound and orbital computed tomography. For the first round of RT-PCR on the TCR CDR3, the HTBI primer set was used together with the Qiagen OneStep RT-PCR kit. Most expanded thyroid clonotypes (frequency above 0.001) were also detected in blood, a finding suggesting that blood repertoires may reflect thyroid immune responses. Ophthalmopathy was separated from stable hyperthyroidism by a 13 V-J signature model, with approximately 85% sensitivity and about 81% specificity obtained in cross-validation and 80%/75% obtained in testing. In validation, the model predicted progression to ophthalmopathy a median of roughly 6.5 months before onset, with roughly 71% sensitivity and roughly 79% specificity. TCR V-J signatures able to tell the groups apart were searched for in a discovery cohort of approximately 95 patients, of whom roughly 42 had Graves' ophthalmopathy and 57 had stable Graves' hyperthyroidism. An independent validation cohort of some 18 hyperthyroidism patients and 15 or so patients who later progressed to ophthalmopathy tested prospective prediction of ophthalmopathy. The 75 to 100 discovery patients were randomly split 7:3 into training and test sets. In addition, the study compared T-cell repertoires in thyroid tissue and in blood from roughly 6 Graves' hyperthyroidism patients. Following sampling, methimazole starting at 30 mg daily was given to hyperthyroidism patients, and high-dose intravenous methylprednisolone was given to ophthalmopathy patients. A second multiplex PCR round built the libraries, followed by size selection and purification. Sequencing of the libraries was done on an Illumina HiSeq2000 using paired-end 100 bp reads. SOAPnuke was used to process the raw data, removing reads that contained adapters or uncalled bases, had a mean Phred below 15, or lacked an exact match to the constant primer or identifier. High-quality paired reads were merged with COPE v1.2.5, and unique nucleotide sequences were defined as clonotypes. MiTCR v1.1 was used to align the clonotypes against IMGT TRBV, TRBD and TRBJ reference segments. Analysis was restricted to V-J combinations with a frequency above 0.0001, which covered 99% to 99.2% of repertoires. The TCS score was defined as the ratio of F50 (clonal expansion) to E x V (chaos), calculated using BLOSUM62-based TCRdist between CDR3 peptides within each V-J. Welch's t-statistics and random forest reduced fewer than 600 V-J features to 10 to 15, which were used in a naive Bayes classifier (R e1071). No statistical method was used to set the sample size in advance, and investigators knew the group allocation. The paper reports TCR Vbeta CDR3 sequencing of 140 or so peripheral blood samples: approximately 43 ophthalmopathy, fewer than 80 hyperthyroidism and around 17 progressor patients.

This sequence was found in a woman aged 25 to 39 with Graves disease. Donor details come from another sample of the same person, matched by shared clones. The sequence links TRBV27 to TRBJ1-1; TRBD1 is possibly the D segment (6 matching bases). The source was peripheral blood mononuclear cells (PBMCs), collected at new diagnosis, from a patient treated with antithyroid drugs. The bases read TGTGCCAGCAGTCCTACAGGGTTTCCTGAAGCTTTCTTT. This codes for CASSPTGFPEAFF.